The 20 T cell receptor beta chains given below trace back to one sample, sequenced in a study of blood T cell repertoires in COVID-19. Sequenced by immunoSEQ multiplex PCR; TCRdb stores in-frame clones only, minus some. The table lists roughly 410,000 clones, over 75% of them singletons. The sequenced material came from peripheral blood. The receptors derive from a woman aged 40 to 55 with COVID-19, enrolled during active disease.

This chain uses TRBV19 with TRBJ2-2, with 9 bases aligning to TRBD2. Germline CDR1 LNHDA, CDR2 SQIVND (reference sequence). This CDR3 comprises 18 residues. After removal of 0 bases from V and 1 base from J, the junction contained 6 bases not matched to a gene. The DNA of the CDR3 is TGTGCCAGTAGTATAGACGGTAGCGGGGGCCTGAACACCGGGGAGCTGTTTTTT. Translation: CASSIDGSGGLNTGELFF.

This sequence joins TRBV3-1 (or the pseudogene TRBV3-2) and TRBJ1-2; D is possibly TRBD1 (6 bases). The CDR3 runs to 15 residues. Germline CDR1 reads LGHDT; CDR2 reads YNNKEL (reference sequence). The V and J ends lost 4 bases and 4 bases respectively, with 16 bases between them. The CDR3 is CASSPAPGQTYGYTF. In nucleotides, the CDR3 is TGTGCCAGCAGCCCGGCCCCCGGACAGACCTATGGCTACACCTTC.

The rearrangement links TRBV28 to TRBJ2-7, with a weak D call TRBD2 (5 bases). Germline CDR1 reads MDHEN; CDR2 reads SYDVKM. Trimming took off 7 bases at V and 5 bases at J, with 18 bases between the two ends. The CDR3 is 14 amino acids. CDR3 bases: TGTGCCAGCATTCCCGTCGGCGGTAGCGACGAGCAGTACTTC. The encoded protein is CASIPVGGSDEQYF.

The J gene is TRBJ2-2, the V gene TRBV4-1; tentatively, D is TRBD2 (6 bases). Trimming removed 7 bases at V and 6 bases at J, with 21 bases between. CDR3 size: 16 residues. CDR1 is MGHRA and CDR2 is YSYEKL in the germline V gene. The CDR3 DNA is TGCGCCAGCAACATCAACTCCGGGACTCTCTCCGGGGAGCTGTTTTTT. This translates into CASNINSGTLSGELFF.

V is TRBV14 and J is TRBJ2-1; D is possibly TRBD2 (5 bases). Trimming cost V 0 bases and J 6 bases, with 18 bases left between them. Germline values: CDR1 SGHDN, CDR2 FVKESK. The CDR3 has 17 residues. This CDR3 is CASSQEGLGLRANEQFF. In DNA, the CDR3 is TGTGCCAGCAGCCAAGAGGGTTTAGGCTTGAGGGCCAATGAGCAGTTCTTC.

The rearrangement uses TRBV7-2 and TRBJ1-2; tentative D call: TRBD1 (5 bases). This CDR3 is 17 amino acids long. Germline V CDR1 and CDR2: SGHTA, FQGNSA. The V end lost 3 bases, the J end lost 7 bases, and 24 bases lay between the germline ends. The CDR3 coding sequence is TGTGCCAGCAGCTTGAGGAGGGGAGGGCGGTCCTCGGCTGGCTACACCTTC. It translates to CASSLRRGGRSSAGYTF.

The rearrangement uses TRBV7-2 and TRBJ1-6, with 8 bases aligning to TRBD1. Germline CDR1 and CDR2: SGHTA and FQGNSA. CDR3 size: 20 residues. V gave up 0 bases and J gave up 0 bases; unmatched junction bases: 10. CDR3 loop: CASSLAAGQGFSSYNSPLHF. CDR3 in DNA: TGTGCCAGCAGCTTAGCGGCTGGACAGGGCTTTAGCTCCTATAATTCACCCCTCCACTTT.

This chain connects TRBV27 to TRBJ1-2, with D maybe TRBD1 (6 bases). This CDR3 spans 14 amino acids. Per the germline V gene, CDR1 is MNHEY and CDR2 is SMNVEV (reference sequence). Between the trimmed V and J ends, which lost 5 bases and 5 bases, there was a span of 15 bases. This CDR3 is CASSQLPTGYGYTF. The CDR3 region has the DNA TGTGCCAGCAGTCAACTCCCGACAGGTTATGGCTACACCTTC.

This chain links TRBV19 with TRBJ1-2; 7 bases map to TRBD1. The CDR3 loop spans 15 amino acids. The trim removed 7 bases at V and 2 bases at J, leaving 10 bases unmatched. Per the germline V gene, CDR1 is LNHDA and CDR2 is SQIVND (reference sequence). As DNA, the CDR3 is TGTGCCAGTACCCCCTCGGGACAGTTGAACTATGGCTACACCTTC. Translation gives CASTPSGQLNYGYTF.

V and J are TRBV5-4 and TRBJ2-3; D is uncertain. CDR1 is SGHNT and CDR2 is YYREEE in the germline V gene (reference sequence). The CDR3 consists of 15 residues. Trimming took 3 bases from V and 2 from J, leaving 13 bases between them. CDR3 DNA: TGTGCCAGCAGCTCCCTGGTCGCGGACACAGATACGCAGTATTTT. Its translation is CASSSLVADTDTQYF.

This rearrangement joins TRBV18 to TRBJ2-5; D unresolved. Germline V lookup: CDR1 KGHSH, CDR2 LQKENI. This CDR3 is built from 16 residues. Trimming took off 2 bases at V and 1 base at J, with 14 bases between the two ends. CDR3 sequence (DNA): TGTGCCAGCTCACCAAATTCGCCCGGTTCCCAAGAGACCCAGTACTTC. Its translation is CASSPNSPGSQETQYF.

This clone was seen just once. In the same sample, other DNA sequences code for this CDR3. The gene calls are TRBV9 and TRBJ2-1; TRBD2 matches 11 bases. This CDR3 contains 15 residues. V was clipped by 0 bases and J by 5 bases; unmatched bases: 1. CDR1 and CDR2 (germline): SGDLS, YYNGEE. CDR3 in DNA: TGTGCCAGCAGCGTAGATAGCGGGAGGGACAATGAGCAGTTCTTC. Protein product: CASSVDSGRDNEQFF.

In its sample, this clone was seen once. This sequence joins TRBV28 and TRBJ1-5; D is undetermined. This CDR3 has 15 residues. V shed 5 bases and J shed 0 bases, with 11 bases lying between them. Germline V gene lookup returns CDR1 MDHEN and CDR2 SYDVKM. The CDR3 bases are TGTGCCAGCAGTCGCGGGCAGGATAGCAATCAGCCCCAGCATTTT. This encodes CASSRGQDSNQPQHF.

This rearrangement joins TRBV7-9 to TRBJ1-1; tentative D call: TRBD1 (5 bases). Germline values: CDR1 SEHNR, CDR2 FQNEAQ (reference sequence). The CDR3 runs 13 residues. V was shortened by 1 base and J by 11 bases, with 14 bases between the two germline ends. The CDR3 DNA reads TGTGCCAGCAGCTTAGGGGGCTCGGCAGGGGCTTTCTTT. The encoded protein is CASSLGGSAGAFF.

V gene TRBV5-8 combines with J gene TRBJ1-1; D unresolved. Germline CDR1 SGHTS, CDR2 YDEGEE. The CDR3 extends over 14 amino acids. The V and J ends lost 6 bases and 0 bases respectively, with 12 bases between them. The CDR3 region has the DNA TGTGCCAGCACCCCGGCGGGGTTGAACACTGAAGCTTTCTTT. This translates into CASTPAGLNTEAFF.

V gene TRBV28 combines with J gene TRBJ2-3; 7 bases match TRBD2. The CDR3 has 16 amino acids. Germline lookup yields CDR1 MDHEN and CDR2 SYDVKM. J gave up 3 bases and V 7 bases, and 13 bases lay outside the gene matches. The CDR3 sequence: CASTPLSPGRTDTQYF. CDR3 coding DNA: TGTGCCAGCACCCCACTGAGCCCCGGGAGGACAGATACGCAGTATTTT.

This clone was picked up a small number of times. This chain uses TRBV7-2 with TRBJ2-5; TRBD1 matches at 9 bases. The germline V gene encodes CDR1 SGHTA and CDR2 FQGNSA. This CDR3 has 15 residues. J was trimmed by 5 bases and V by 4 bases; bases with no gene match: 8. This CDR3 is CASSSWDRALETQYF. The CDR3 DNA is TGTGCCAGCAGCTCCTGGGACAGGGCCCTGGAGACCCAGTACTTC.

CDR3 in DNA: TGTGCCAGCAGACCTCAGACAGGGGGCAAGTATGGCTACACCTTC. This translates into CASRPQTGGKYGYTF. This chain uses TRBV28 with TRBJ1-2; 10 bases match TRBD1. The J segment lost 5 bases and the V segment lost 6 bases, leaving 9 bases of the junction unmatched. This CDR3 is built from 15 residues. CDR1 is MDHEN, CDR2 SYDVKM, per germline.

V usage is TRBV15 and J usage is TRBJ1-6, with TRBD1 as a possible D gene (6 bases). The CDR3 totals 14 residues. V lost 4 bases and J lost 10, with 14 bases in between. Germline loops: CDR1 LNHNV, CDR2 YYDKDF (reference sequence). CDR3 residues: CATSTGETLSPLHF. DNA for the CDR3: TGTGCCACCAGCACAGGGGAGACTCTATCACCCCTCCACTTT.

The chain uses TRBV6-6 and TRBJ1-3; TRBD1 is a possible D gene (5 bases). Germline CDR1 is MNHNY and CDR2 is SVGAGI (reference sequence). V dropped 5 bases and J dropped 8 bases, with 16 bases sitting between them. CDR3 length equals 14 residues. The CDR3 DNA is TGTGCCAGCAGTGAGACAGTCGGTGGGCACACCATATATTTT. Amino acids: CASSETVGGHTIYF.